One sample yielded the 23 T cell receptor beta chains listed below, sequenced in a study of blood T cell repertoires in COVID-19 (dated by TCRdb to 2019 to 2021). The method behind the library was the immunoSEQ multiplex PCR assay. Entries here come from immuneACCESS through TCRdb and include only in-frame sequences with V and J called. Some clones fail to appear in such tables; in the studies checked, an unresolved V gene covers under half of the shortfall, and the cause of the remainder is unknown. The sample data list about 170,000 clones, and 70% to 80% of these were observed just once. The ten largest clones capture under 20% of the sample. Material: PBMCs or T cells enriched from blood (not recorded which). The receptors derive from a woman in her 70s in a cohort exposed to, infected with or recovered from COVID-19 (not recorded which).

The chain carries TRBV24-1 and TRBJ2-1, with D perhaps TRBD1 (6 bases). V lost 3 bases to trimming and J lost 9 bases, with 11 bases between them. Germline V lookup: CDR1 KGHDR, CDR2 SFDVKD. The CDR3 is made up of 13 amino acids. The CDR3, as DNA: TGTGCCACCAGTGATGTTGGGGGCGTTGAGCAGTTCTTC. Translation gives CATSDVGGVEQFF.

There are a few counts of this clone. The chain links TRBV2 to TRBJ2-2; a weak D match, TRBD1 (5 bases). From germline, CDR1 is SNHLY and CDR2 FYNNEI. V was clipped by 3 bases and J by 6 bases, with 11 bases between them. The CDR3 consists of 14 residues. The CDR3 DNA sequence: TGTGCCAGCAGTGAGCAGGGAAGCGCCGGGGAGCTGTTTTTT. This sequence encodes CASSEQGSAGELFF.

The chain employs TRBV2 and TRBJ1-1; TRBD1 agrees at 9 bases. Germline V CDR1 and CDR2: SNHLY, FYNNEI. V lost 4 bases to trimming and J lost 6 bases; unmatched junction nucleotides: 0. The CDR3 extends over 12 amino acids. The DNA of the CDR3 is TGTGCCAGCAGTGGACAGGGGGCTGAAGCTTTCTTT. Residues: CASSGQGAEAFF.

This clone was counted only a few times. J is TRBJ1-2 and V is TRBV15; 9 bases are shared with TRBD1. The junction had 11 bases not matched to a gene; V was cut back by 4 bases and J by 8 bases. Germline CDR1 reads LNHNV; CDR2 reads YYDKDF (reference sequence). The CDR3 length is 15 residues. The CDR3 protein is CATSINIQGAEGYTF. The CDR3 DNA follows: TGTGCCACCAGCATCAACATACAGGGGGCAGAGGGCTACACCTTC.

The J gene is TRBJ2-7, the V gene TRBV29-1, with D maybe TRBD1 (5 bases). The CDR3 runs 12 residues. The V end was cut by 4 bases, the J end by 2 bases, with 9 bases between. Germline V gene lookup returns CDR1 SQVTM and CDR2 ANQGSEA. In DNA, the CDR3 is TGCAGCGTTGGGGGCGGCGCCTACGAGCAGTACTTC. Residues: CSVGGGAYEQYF.

The rearrangement links TRBV6-6 to TRBJ2-3; D is perhaps TRBD2 (6 bases). CDR1 is MNHNY and CDR2 is SVGAGI in the germline V gene (reference sequence). V shed 2 bases and J shed 3 bases, with 12 bases lying between them. The CDR3 sequence is 15 residues long. For the CDR3, the DNA is TGTGCCAGCAGTTACGATCCTGCGGGGACAGATACGCAGTATTTT. Encoded protein: CASSYDPAGTDTQYF.

The chain employs TRBV19 and TRBJ1-6, with D unresolved. V lost 10 bases to trimming and J lost 0 bases, with 7 bases between them. This CDR3 is 13 amino acids long. The germline V gene has CDR1 LNHDA and CDR2 SQIVND (reference sequence). In DNA form, the CDR3 reads TGTGCCACCAGAAACTCCTATAATTCACCCCTCCACTTT. Translation: CATRNSYNSPLHF.

This clone was picked up many times. This chain connects TRBV28 to TRBJ1-1; weak D call: TRBD1 (5 bases). The length of the CDR3 is 14 residues. The V gene's germline CDR1 is MDHEN and CDR2 SYDVKM. V was pared by 6 bases and J by 4 bases, with 15 bases between. This CDR3 reads CASSTWGRITEAFF. The CDR3 DNA is TGTGCCAGCAGCACTTGGGGGAGGATCACTGAAGCTTTCTTT.

The chain carries TRBV18 and TRBJ1-6; the match to TRBD1 covers 7 bases. The CDR3 length is 15 residues. Germline V gene lookup returns CDR1 KGHSH and CDR2 LQKENI. Trimming removed 1 base from V and 7 bases from J; junction bases left unmatched: 4. CDR3 in DNA: TGTGCCAGCTCACCACGCACAGGGGAAAATTCACCCCTCCACTTT. Its protein is CASSPRTGENSPLHF.

The V call is TRBV5-5, the J call TRBJ1-2, with 7 nucleotides matching TRBD1. The ends lost 2 bases at V and 5 bases at J; junction bases unmatched: 9. The CDR3 has 15 residues. Germline V gives CDR1 SGHKS, CDR2 YYEKEE (reference sequence). CDR3 nucleotide sequence: TGTGCCAGCAGCTTCGCGGGCAGGGGGGAATATGGCTACACCTTC. Protein product: CASSFAGRGEYGYTF.

The V gene is TRBV18, the J gene TRBJ1-1, with TRBD1 matching 7 bases. J lost 10 bases, V lost 6 bases, and 17 bases had no gene match. The length of the CDR3 is 15 residues. The germline gives CDR1 KGHSH, CDR2 LQKENI. The CDR3: CASSGRTGAVEAAFF. The CDR3 DNA reads TGTGCCAGCTCCGGTCGGACAGGCGCTGTAGAAGCAGCTTTCTTT.

The V call is TRBV5-1, the J call TRBJ2-2, with TRBD2 identical over 13 bases. CDR3 length equals 16 residues. The germline V gene has CDR1 SGHRS and CDR2 YFSETQ. V lost 0 bases to trimming and J lost 6 bases; unmatched junction nucleotides: 2. CDR3 region: CASSLELAGGAGELFF. The CDR3 DNA is TGCGCCAGCAGCTTGGAACTAGCGGGAGGGGCCGGGGAGCTGTTTTTT.

J is TRBJ1-1 and V is TRBV5-1, with D unclear. With 4 bases removed from V and 3 bases from J, the gap between germline ends came to 13 bases. Per germline, CDR1 SGHRS and CDR2 YFSETQ. The CDR3 is 14 residues long. The CDR3 loop reads CASSLERAYTEAFF. The CDR3 bases are TGCGCCAGCAGCCTGGAGCGAGCTTACACTGAAGCTTTCTTT.

This clone was observed a few times. This chain joins TRBV7-3 and TRBJ2-5; a weak D match, TRBD2 (6 bases). The ends were cut back, 0 bases at V and 1 base at J, with 9 bases in the middle. CDR1 is SGHTA and CDR2 is FQGTGA in the germline V gene. The CDR3 has 15 amino acids. CDR3 amino acids: CASSLTRDSQETQYF. The CDR3 DNA reads as TGTGCCAGCAGCTTAACCCGGGACTCCCAAGAGACCCAGTACTTC.

The chain recombines TRBV9 with TRBJ1-2; TRBD1 might be the D (5 bases). There are 15 residues in the CDR3. V was clipped by 4 bases and J by 7 bases, with 20 bases between them. The germline V gene has CDR1 SGDLS and CDR2 YYNGEE. The CDR3 reads CASSPETWGVGGYTF. CDR3 DNA sequence: TGTGCCAGCAGCCCAGAGACATGGGGGGTCGGTGGCTACACCTTC.

This clone appeared a single time. V usage is TRBV5-1 and J usage is TRBJ2-1; TRBD1 matches at 7 bases. Germline trimming cut 1 base from V and 6 bases from J; bases unmatched to any gene: 4. Germline CDR1 reads SGHRS; CDR2 reads YFSETQ. The CDR3 consists of 14 residues. CDR3 residues: CASSLMTGTNEQFF. CDR3 DNA sequence: TGCGCCAGCAGCTTGATGACAGGGACCAATGAGCAGTTCTTC.

This chain's CDR3 is CASSLEGVRIYEQYF. The CDR3 DNA reads TGCGCCAGCAGCTTGGAGGGGGTGAGAATCTACGAGCAGTACTTC. The rearrangement joins TRBV5-1 to TRBJ2-7; TRBD1 is a possible D gene (6 bases). The CDR3 totals 15 residues. The ends were cut back, 0 bases at V and 3 bases at J, with 13 bases in the middle. The V gene's germline CDR1 is SGHRS and CDR2 YFSETQ.

The table lists this clone with a few counts. This chain joins TRBV11-2 and TRBJ1-2; no clear D. Deletions cut 2 bases from V and 5 bases from J, with 15 bases between. The CDR3 has 15 residues. Germline CDR1 SGHAT, CDR2 FQNNGV. The CDR3 sequence: CASSLIGGPLYGYTF. DNA for the CDR3: TGTGCCAGCAGCTTAATCGGTGGGCCTTTATATGGCTACACCTTC.

This chain connects TRBV27 to TRBJ2-7, with 9 bases lining up with TRBD1. The CDR3 sequence is 15 residues long. V gave up 4 bases and J gave up 0 bases; unmatched junction bases: 4. The V gene's germline CDR1 is MNHEY and CDR2 SMNVEV (reference sequence). The DNA of the CDR3 is TGTGCCAGCAGTTCGACAGGGGGGTCCTCCTACGAGCAGTACTTC. Its protein is CASSSTGGSSYEQYF.

This chain connects TRBV29-1 to TRBJ2-7; 8 nucleotides agree with TRBD1. J gave up 6 bases and V 6 bases, and 4 bases lay outside the gene matches. The CDR3 runs to 11 residues. Germline lookup yields CDR1 SQVTM and CDR2 ANQGSEA. CDR3 in DNA: TGCAGCGTGGCTGACAGGGGCGAGCAGTACTTC. It encodes CSVADRGEQYF.

This chain joins TRBV5-4 and TRBJ1-6, with TRBD1 matching over 10 bases. V shed 4 bases and J 9 bases; nucleotides not matched to a gene: 13. In germline, CDR1 is SGHNT, CDR2 YYREEE (reference sequence). This CDR3 is built from 17 residues. The CDR3 DNA is TGTGCCAGCAGCAAAGTGGGGGGGGGACAGGGGAGTTCACCCCTCCACTTT. It translates to CASSKVGGGQGSSPLHF.

The CDR3 nucleotides read TGTGCAAGTCGCTCGTCAGGGGGCGGAACCTCCTACGAGCAGTACTTC. Translated: CASRSSGGGTSYEQYF. The V call is TRBV12-2, the J call TRBJ2-7; the table's D call, TRBD1, was not checked against the DNA. TRBV12-2 is shown as a pseudogene. The length of the CDR3 is 16 residues.

CDR3 sequence reads: CASSLGVDRVQGYTF. In DNA form, the CDR3 reads TGTGCCAGCAGCTTAGGGGTGGACAGGGTTCAAGGCTACACCTTC. V is TRBV7-8 and J is TRBJ1-2; 8 bases are shared with TRBD1. The germline CDR1 and CDR2 sequences are SGHVS and FQNEAQ. CDR3 size: 15 residues. Trimming removed 1 base from V and 8 bases from J; junction bases left unmatched: 9. The variable domain in full, with the rest retrieved from reference TRBV7-8 and TRBJ1-2, is GAGVSQSPRYKVAKRGQDVALRCDPISGHVSLFWYQQALGQGPEFLTYFQNEAQLDKSGLPSDRFFAERPEGSVSTLKIQRTQQEDSAVYLCASSLGVDRVQGYTFGSGTRLTVV.